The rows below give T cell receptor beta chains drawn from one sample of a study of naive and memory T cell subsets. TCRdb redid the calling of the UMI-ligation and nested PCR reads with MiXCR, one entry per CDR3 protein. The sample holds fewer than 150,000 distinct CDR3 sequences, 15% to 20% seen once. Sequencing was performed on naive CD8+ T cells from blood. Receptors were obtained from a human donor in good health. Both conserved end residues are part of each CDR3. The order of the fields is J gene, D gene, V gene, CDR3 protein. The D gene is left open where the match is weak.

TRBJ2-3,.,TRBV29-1,CSASSRADTQYF
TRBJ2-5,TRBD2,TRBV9,CASSEASGHQETQYF
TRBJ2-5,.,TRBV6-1,CASSATGETQYF
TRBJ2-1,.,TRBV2,CASSDVGEQFF
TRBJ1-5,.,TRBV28,CASSPPWGNQPQHF
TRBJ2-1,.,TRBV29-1,CSAASLWNEQFF
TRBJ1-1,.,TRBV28,CASRTSLGTEAFF
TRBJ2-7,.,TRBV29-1,CSAEAGQANTYEQYF
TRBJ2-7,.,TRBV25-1,CASSEFGGVDEQYF
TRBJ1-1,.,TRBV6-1,CASNENTEAFF
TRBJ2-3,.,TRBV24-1,CATSDPRTATDTQYF
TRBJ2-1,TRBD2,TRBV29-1,CSVGLAGGYNEQFF
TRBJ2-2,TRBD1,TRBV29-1,CSVEDGQGTGELFF
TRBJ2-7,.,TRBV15,CATSRIPKAYEQYF
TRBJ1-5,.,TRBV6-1,CAGKQPQHF
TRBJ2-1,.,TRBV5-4,CASSWGVATEQFF
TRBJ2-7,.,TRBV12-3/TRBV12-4,CASSLVGQTEQYF
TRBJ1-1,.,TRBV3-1,CASSQDPGPMIEAFF
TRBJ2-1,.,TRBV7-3,CASSLSLGGGHEQFF
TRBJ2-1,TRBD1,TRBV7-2,CASSLTGTGGFEQFF
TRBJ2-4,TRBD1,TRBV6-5,CASSSGQGDQYF
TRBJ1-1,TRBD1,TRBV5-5,CASSFAPGQGNMNTEAFF
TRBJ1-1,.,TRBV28,CASSSRTGFEQDEAFF
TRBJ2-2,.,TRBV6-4,CASRRSGETGELFF
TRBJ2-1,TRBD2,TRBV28,CASSFPREVYNEQFF
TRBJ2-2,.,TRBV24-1,CATSDSVGGDTGELFF
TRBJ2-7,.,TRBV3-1,CASSPGVGGPYEQYF
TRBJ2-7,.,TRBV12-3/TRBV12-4,CASSLTSGWSYEQYF
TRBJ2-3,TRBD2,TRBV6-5,CASSTLAGRTDTQYF
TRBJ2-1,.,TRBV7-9,CASSLGLAGVLLEFF
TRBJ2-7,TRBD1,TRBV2,CASRDRDRVFYEQYF
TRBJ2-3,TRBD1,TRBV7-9,CASSLGTGFADTQYF
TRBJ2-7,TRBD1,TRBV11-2,CASSWGQLDEEQYF
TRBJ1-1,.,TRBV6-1,CASSEGEVSNTEAFF
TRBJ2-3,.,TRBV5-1,CASSLRVGTTDTQYF
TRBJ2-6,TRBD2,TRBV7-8,CASSFRGGLAIPSGANVLTF
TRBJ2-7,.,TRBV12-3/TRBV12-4,CASSLVRDTYYEQYF
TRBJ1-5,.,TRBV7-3,CASSLGKGLGINQPQHF
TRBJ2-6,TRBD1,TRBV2,CASRPGQGPPGANVLTF
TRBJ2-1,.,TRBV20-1,CSARGSGGLHNEQFF
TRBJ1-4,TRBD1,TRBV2,CASSDGTVDEKLFF
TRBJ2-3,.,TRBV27,CASSHRQVVGQDTQYF
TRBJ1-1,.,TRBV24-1,CATGTNTEAFF
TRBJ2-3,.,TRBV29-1,CSVEGGTEPTDTQYF
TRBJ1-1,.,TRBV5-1,CASSLEGYAFF
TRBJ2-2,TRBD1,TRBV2,CASIPNGAKGQTGELFF
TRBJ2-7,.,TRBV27,CASREGTSYEQYF
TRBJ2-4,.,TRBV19,CASSIEQERLAKNIQYF
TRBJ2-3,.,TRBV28,CASSFTGAGTDTQYF